These 8 T cell receptor beta chains came from one sample sequenced in a study of OX40 agonist ivuxolimab in advanced cancers. The repertoire was sequenced with immunoSEQ multiplex PCR; TCRdb's copy has only in-frame clones and lacks some. The table records 70,000 to 95,000 clones, roughly nine tenths of them present only once. The source was CD4+ or CD8+ T cells sorted from blood, collected in a trial of the OX40 agonist ivuxolimab. These receptors were obtained from an adult with an advanced solid tumor such as melanoma, head and neck, liver or kidney cancer.

The chain is built from TRBV4-2 and TRBJ2-7; 9 positions agree with TRBD1. The CDR3 has 15 amino acids. The germline V gene encodes CDR1 LGHNA and CDR2 YNFKEQ. V shed 1 base, J shed 4 bases, and the junction held 5 bases outside the gene matches. In nucleotides, the CDR3 is TGTGCCAGCAGCCAAGGCACAGGGGGCAGGTACGAGCAGTACTTC. Residues: CASSQGTGGRYEQYF.

This sequence joins TRBV7-9 and TRBJ1-1; the D gene is possibly TRBD1 (5 bases). V lost 8 bases and J 5 bases, leaving 15 bases between the germline ends. CDR1 and CDR2 (germline): SEHNR, FQNEAQ (reference sequence). The CDR3 has 13 residues. For the CDR3, the DNA is TGTGCCAGCCAGTACTCAGGGCGGACTGAAGCTTTCTTT. This codes for CASQYSGRTEAFF.

V gene TRBV19 combines with J gene TRBJ1-2, with a tentative D call TRBD1 (5 bases). The CDR3 covers 16 residues. Trimming removed 7 bases from V and 1 base from J, with 19 bases in between. Germline values: CDR1 LNHDA, CDR2 SQIVND (reference sequence). The chain's CDR3 is CASTKEPTGLNYGYTF. In nucleotides, the CDR3 is TGTGCCAGTACCAAGGAACCGACGGGGCTTAACTATGGCTACACCTTC. The full variable domain, in which reference TRBV19 and TRBJ1-2 provide the parts outside the CDR3, is DGGITQSPKYLFRKEGQNVTLSCEQNLNHDAMYWYRQDPGQGLRLIYYSQIVNDFQKGDIAEGYSVSREKKESFPLTVTSAQKNPTAFYLCASTKEPTGLNYGYTFGSGTRLTVV.

The rearrangement joins TRBV10-3 to TRBJ2-2; 8 positions agree with TRBD2. Trimming cost V 10 bases and J 5 bases; bases outside gene matches: 6. The germline V gene encodes CDR1 ENHRY and CDR2 SYGVKD. The CDR3 totals 13 residues. The CDR3 DNA is TGTGCCACCGGGACGGGGGGGACCGGGGAGCTGTTTTTT. It translates to CATGTGGTGELFF.

The V gene is TRBV7-8, the J gene TRBJ2-5, with no clear D. Germline CDR1 is SGHVS and CDR2 is FQNEAQ. The CDR3 covers 13 residues. The CDR3 sequence: CATRPGIRETQYF. The CDR3 coding sequence is TGTGCAACTCGGCCAGGAATAAGGGAGACCCAGTACTTC.

This sequence joins TRBV25-1 and TRBJ2-2, with D uncertain. Trimming took 4 bases from V and 4 from J, leaving 10 bases between them. The CDR3 runs to 14 residues. The V gene's germline CDR1 is MGHDK and CDR2 SYGVNS. CDR3 sequence: CASSAFFLTGELFF. The CDR3 DNA is TGTGCCAGCAGTGCCTTCTTCCTCACCGGGGAGCTGTTTTTT.

The chain employs TRBV18 and TRBJ2-3, with 10 bases that match TRBD2. Germline CDR1 KGHSH, CDR2 LQKENI. V shed 8 bases, J shed 3 bases, and the junction held 5 bases outside the gene matches. This CDR3 spans 14 amino acids. CDR3 coding DNA: TGTGCCAGCCTCGGACTAGCGGCGACAGATACGCAGTATTTT. The encoded protein is CASLGLAATDTQYF.

The CDR3, as DNA: TGTGCCAGCAGCTTAGGTCAGGGATCGGGGACTGAAGCTTTCTTT. Its translation: CASSLGQGSGTEAFF. This chain links TRBV11-3 with TRBJ1-1, with D tentatively TRBD1 (5 bases). Germline V gives CDR1 SGHNT, CDR2 YENEEA. This CDR3 has 15 amino acids. Deletions cut 1 base from V and 5 bases from J, with 14 bases between.